This T cell receptor beta chain emerged from a study of T cell responses to AZD1222 COVID-19 vaccine (dated by TCRdb to the early 2020s). About the investigation overall: AZD1222 recipients whose second dose came at about 4 weeks and those whose second dose came at about 12 weeks were combined into one group, since spike-specific TCR depth and breadth did not differ between the two schedules. Trial participants were enrolled by age into subgroups of 18-55, 56-69 and 70-plus years, and around 150, 29 and 61 TCR-sequenced participants, respectively, were included in these subgroups. A total of about 230 trial participants underwent TCR sequencing, of whom about 200 received two doses of AZD1222 and some 26 received two doses of the MenACWY control vaccine. Study-wide conclusions, independent of this receptor: In the small 56-69-year group, the increase in depth fell short of significance, most likely because of low power. After two AZD1222 doses, both the breadth and the depth of spike-specific TCRs were significantly higher than at day 0 and than in MenACWY recipients. Reportedly, close to half of the unique spike-specific TCRs recognized epitopes lying outside the regions that are mutated in the B.1.351 and B.1.1.7 variants. Conclusions about previously exposed vaccinees were limited because only a handful of AZD1222 recipients were SARS-CoV-2 seropositive at baseline. CD4 TCRs associated with the vaccine covered the entire spike protein, and the dominant responses were in regions 160-218 and 743-854. No day 14 peak-response samples were available, so repertoires were characterized only after the peak T cell response. Participants were mostly white British, with more females than males. The authors suggested clonal diversity may have been underestimated.

The germline ends are 16 bases apart after V is trimmed by 5 bases and J by 6 bases. From its cysteine to its phenylalanine, the CDR3 spans 14 amino acids. Left in the record is the CDR3 DNA by itself, 42 bases read in frame from the first base. CDR1 MDHEN and CDR2 SYDVKM were looked up in the germline V gene. The CDR3 regions of human TCRbeta chains were analyzed by immunosequencing. Under the source paper's analysis protocol: Repertoire TCRs were matched against a reference library of SARS-CoV-2-specific TCRs generated with the MIRA antigen-specificity platform. Breadth was defined as the fraction of unique TCRs that were SARS-CoV-2-associated. Depth was defined as the fraction of total T cells that were SARS-CoV-2-associated. Using the MIRA data, each spike-specific TCR was mapped to the spike region that the TCR reacts to and placed in a CD4 or CD8 class. Log10-transformed breadth and depth values were compared by one-way ANOVA with Sidak's multiple comparisons tests. This immuneACCESS table, as held by TCRdb, lists in-frame sequences with V and J called but not all clones. Of the missing ones, under half trace to an unresolved V gene in checked studies; the others have no known cause. D and trimming come from the DNA, and the V and J calls and clone size come from that table. Counted in this sample were about 150,000 clones; just over 90% of them appeared once. The biggest ten clones account for 7.5% to 9.5% of the sample.

The time point label on this specimen signifies: baseline before first vaccination. Vaccinee samples came from UK trials COV001 and COV002, including a single-blind randomized controlled phase 2/3 trial of AZD1222 (ChAdOx1 nCoV-19) in healthy adults. For TCRbeta chain sequencing, PBMC samples from trial participants were taken at day 0 and at day 28 after the second dose. To note about this clone: Its binding antigen is unknown. Per-base quality was not reported, and no clone a single base away is much larger than it.

The sequenced sample was peripheral blood, obtained on day 0 of AZD1222 vaccination. The sequence links TRBV28 to TRBJ1-1, with the D gene uncertain. This receptor was identified in an adult in good health. This receptor carries the CDR3 CASSLLSRRAEAFF. The nucleotide sequence reads TGTGCCAGCAGTCTTCTGTCTAGGCGAGCTGAAGCTTTCTTT.